A single sample is the source of the 20 T cell receptor beta chains below, sequenced in a study of blood T cell repertoires in COVID-19. The data were produced by immunoSEQ multiplex PCR, yet TCRdb's version contains in-frame clones alone and is incomplete. The data show about 84,000 clones, 65% to 85% seen once. Specimen: peripheral blood. Receptors were obtained from a man older than 75 with active or convalescent COVID-19.

This rearrangement joins TRBV29-1 to TRBJ2-3, with TRBD1 identical over 10 bases. CDR1 SQVTM and CDR2 ANQGSEA come from the germline V gene. V lost 7 bases and J lost 2; bases outside the gene matches: 6. CDR3 length equals 14 residues. CDR3 nucleotide sequence: TGCAGCGGATGGGACAGGGGTGTCACAGATACGCAGTATTTT. This sequence encodes CSGWDRGVTDTQYF.

The chain links TRBV27 to TRBJ2-7; TRBD2 is a possible D gene (6 bases). The V gene's germline CDR1 is MNHEY and CDR2 SMNVEV (reference sequence). CDR3 length: 14 residues. Trimming stripped 6 bases from V and 6 bases from J, with 18 bases between. The CDR3 sequence is CASRPTRREREQYF. The CDR3 DNA is TGTGCCAGCAGACCTACCCGGAGGGAGCGCGAGCAGTACTTC.

The chain couples TRBV2 to TRBJ1-1; a possible D gene is TRBD1 (5 bases). Germline loops: CDR1 SNHLY, CDR2 FYNNEI. The V gene lost 6 bases and the J gene lost 0 bases, with 11 bases spanning the gap. This CDR3 comprises 14 residues. Here the CDR3 reads CASRTAYMNTEAFF. CDR3 nucleotides: TGTGCCAGCAGGACAGCGTACATGAACACTGAAGCTTTCTTT.

The rearrangement uses TRBV6-6 and TRBJ2-3, with 13 positions matching TRBD2. V was clipped by 6 bases and J by 2 bases; unmatched bases: 5. This CDR3 region has 16 residues. Germline-derived CDR1 and CDR2 are MNHNY and SVGAGI (reference sequence). DNA for the CDR3: TGTGCCAGCAGGAGGACTAGCGGGGGCTCCACAGATACGCAGTATTTT. Translated, it gives CASRRTSGGSTDTQYF.

This rearrangement joins TRBV29-1 to TRBJ1-1; D call uncertain. This CDR3 is built from 14 residues. V lost 4 bases and J 5 bases, leaving 17 bases between the germline ends. CDR1 SQVTM and CDR2 ANQGSEA come from the germline V gene. CDR3 region: CSVVVLAQRTEAFF. CDR3 nucleotides: TGCAGCGTTGTCGTCCTGGCGCAGAGGACTGAAGCTTTCTTT.

V and J are TRBV6-5 and TRBJ2-7; D remains unclear. This CDR3 has 15 amino acids. The V gene lost 3 bases and the J gene lost 2 bases, with 14 bases spanning the gap. Germline loops: CDR1 MNHEY, CDR2 SVGAGI. CDR3 region: CASSYYVGATYEQYF. CDR3 sequence (DNA): TGTGCCAGCAGTTATTACGTAGGAGCTACCTACGAGCAGTACTTC.

V usage is TRBV5-1 and J usage is TRBJ2-1; 7 nucleotides agree with TRBD1. The CDR3 consists of 13 residues. Germline lookup yields CDR1 SGHRS and CDR2 YFSETQ. Germline trimming cut 4 bases from V and 5 bases from J; bases unmatched to any gene: 3. The CDR3 DNA sequence: TGCGCCAGCAGCACGGGACAGAACAATGAGCAGTTCTTC. It codes for CASSTGQNNEQFF.

The chain employs TRBV7-9 and TRBJ1-6; D unresolved. The CDR3 consists of 15 residues. Germline loops: CDR1 SEHNR, CDR2 FQNEAQ (reference sequence). With 6 bases removed from V and 5 bases from J, the gap between germline ends came to 14 bases. In nucleotides, the CDR3 is TGTGCCAGCAGGGCCGGAGAGATTGATAATTCACCCCTCCACTTT. This sequence encodes CASRAGEIDNSPLHF.

The chain carries TRBV7-9 and TRBJ2-5; TRBD2 matches at 10 bases. The V gene's germline CDR1 is SEHNR and CDR2 FQNEAQ (reference sequence). The CDR3 has 16 residues. Trimming cost V 5 bases and J 3 bases; bases outside gene matches: 9. In nucleotides, the CDR3 is TGTGCCAGCAGCCCACGGACTAGCGGTTATAAAGAGACCCAGTACTTC. Translating gives CASSPRTSGYKETQYF.

V and J are TRBV5-6 and TRBJ1-2, with a tentative D call TRBD1 (5 bases). V was clipped by 1 base and J by 3 bases, with 10 bases between them. Germline values: CDR1 SGHDT, CDR2 YYEEEE. The CDR3 is 14 amino acids. The chain's CDR3 is CASSLWGADYGYTF. The CDR3 DNA reads as TGTGCCAGCAGCTTGTGGGGCGCGGACTATGGCTACACCTTC.

This clone was seen only a few times. The rearrangement joins TRBV18 to TRBJ2-3; D remains unclear. The CDR3 length is 14 residues. In germline, CDR1 is KGHSH, CDR2 LQKENI. Trimming left V 2 bases short and J 0 bases short, with 6 bases between. The CDR3 coding sequence is TGTGCCAGCTCACCAGGAGTTAGCACAGATACGCAGTATTTT. This encodes CASSPGVSTDTQYF.

The chain uses TRBV9 and TRBJ1-2; D possibly corresponds to TRBD1 (6 bases). V was pared by 4 bases and J by 5 bases, with 15 bases between. Germline CDR1 and CDR2: SGDLS and YYNGEE. CDR3 length equals 14 residues. CDR3 DNA sequence: TGTGCCAGCAGCCTACGGACAGCGGGGTATGGCTACACCTTC. This sequence encodes CASSLRTAGYGYTF.

A few counts support this clone. The V call is TRBV3-1 (or the pseudogene TRBV3-2), the J call TRBJ1-6; 7 bases are shared with TRBD1. The V gene end was trimmed by 1 base and the J gene end by 6 bases; junction bases not matched to a gene: 9. The germline CDR1 and CDR2 sequences are LGHDT and YNNKEL (reference sequence). The CDR3 sequence is 17 residues long. This CDR3 is CASSQVGQDIINSPLHF. The CDR3 coding sequence is TGTGCCAGCAGCCAAGTAGGACAGGATATCATTAATTCACCCCTCCACTTT.

The chain joins TRBV4-1 to TRBJ1-5, with 11 bases that match TRBD1. Germline V lookup: CDR1 MGHRA, CDR2 YSYEKL. The CDR3 covers 17 residues. Trimming took 1 base from V and 1 from J; bases not matched to a gene: 3. CDR3 coding DNA: TGCGCCAGCAGCCAAGGGACAGGGGGCTGGAGCAATCAGCCCCAGCATTTT. The encoded protein is CASSQGTGGWSNQPQHF.

The J gene is TRBJ2-3, the V gene TRBV7-9; 7 bases map to TRBD1. The CDR3 contains 15 residues. CDR1 is SEHNR, CDR2 FQNEAQ, per germline (reference sequence). V trimming: 8 bases; J trimming: 3 bases; junction bases outside the gene matches: 11. CDR3 nucleotide sequence: TGTGCCAGCCGCCTTGGACAGGTTGAGACAGATACGCAGTATTTT. Translation: CASRLGQVETDTQYF.

In DNA form, the CDR3 reads TGCAGCGTCGTAAACAGGGGGCAGAGGGCTGAAGCTTTCTTT. This gives the protein CSVVNRGQRAEAFF. The V call is TRBV29-1, the J call TRBJ1-1, with 9 bases lining up with TRBD1. Germline values: CDR1 SQVTM, CDR2 ANQGSEA. The CDR3 has 14 amino acids. The junction had 11 bases not matched to a gene; V was cut back by 6 bases and J by 6 bases.

The CDR3: CASSQDILSNEQFF. The CDR3 coding sequence is TGTGCCAGCAGCCAAGATATCCTCTCCAATGAGCAGTTCTTC. This chain uses TRBV4-2 with TRBJ2-1; D call uncertain. V was trimmed by 0 bases and J by 6 bases, leaving 9 bases between them. CDR1 and CDR2 (germline): LGHNA, YNFKEQ. This CDR3 has 14 residues.

The chain combines TRBV19 with TRBJ2-2, with D hard to call. CDR1 is LNHDA and CDR2 is SQIVND in the germline V gene (reference sequence). This CDR3 has 13 amino acids. The V gene lost 7 bases and the J gene lost 1 base, with 7 bases spanning the gap. CDR3 region: CASMVRNTGELFF. The DNA for the CDR3 is TGTGCCAGTATGGTGCGGAACACCGGGGAGCTGTTTTTT.

The table lists this clone with a few counts. The V and J genes are TRBV19 and TRBJ2-3; possible D gene TRBD1, 7 bases. The CDR3 length is 15 residues. Germline CDR1 and CDR2: LNHDA and SQIVND (reference sequence). Trimming took off 6 bases at V and 2 bases at J, with 15 bases between the two ends. CDR3 nucleotide sequence: TGTGCCAGTAGCAACCCAGGGGGGCACACAGATACGCAGTATTTT. Its translation is CASSNPGGHTDTQYF.

The rearrangement links TRBV19 to TRBJ2-1; 12 bases align to TRBD1. Looked up from germline, CDR1 is LNHDA and CDR2 is SQIVND (reference sequence). The V segment lost 0 bases and the J segment 6 bases; nucleotides outside the gene matches: 6. The CDR3 is made up of 17 amino acids. CDR3 in amino acids: CASSIDRGTGGRNEQFF. CDR3 sequence (DNA): TGTGCCAGTAGTATAGATCGCGGGACAGGGGGCCGCAATGAGCAGTTCTTC.